This T cell receptor (beta chain) was recovered during a study of blood T cell repertoires in COVID-19. Study as a whole: Samples representing acute and convalescent COVID-19 were sourced from the United States, Italy and Spain.

All enrollees were roughly 18 to 90 years old and from 20 to 30 US areas. Clinical histories supplied by participants themselves formed the basis of cohort assignment. In the study's own analysis: Reference gene primer amplification gave estimated nucleated cell counts. Measured with immunoSEQ multiplex PCR; TCRdb has only the in-frame clones, and not every one. V, J and clone size reflect that table, while D and trimming were determined from the DNA. The table includes hundreds of thousands of clones, approximately 83% detected once. This clone was counted a single time. Germline assignment: CDR1 SGHTA and CDR2 FQGNSA. The CDR3 has 14 residues. V lost 1 base, J lost 0 bases, and 6 bases lay in between.

The source material was PBMCs or T cells enriched from blood (not recorded which). This TCR was recovered from a woman aged 40 to 55 with acute COVID-19. The chain uses TRBV7-2 and TRBJ1-1; no reliable D call. The CDR3 bases are TGTGCCAGCAGCTTAGGAGAGATGAACACTGAAGCTTTCTTT. Its protein product is CASSLGEMNTEAFF.